A single sample gave rise to the 16 T cell receptor beta chains below, sequenced in a study of T-cell memory formation after mild COVID-19. TCRdb processed the 5' RACE reads anew with MiXCR; each CDR3 protein has one entry. This sample has 340,000 or so distinct CDR3 sequences; over 10% occur once, and the top ten carry about a fifth. The sequenced sample was PBMCs or a T cell subset sorted from them (not recorded which). These receptors originate from a man aged 18 to 35 who had mild COVID-19 (a few samples of this study predate the infection). Cell type and time point are not known.

The chain has TRBV5-1 and TRBJ2-1, with 10 bases that match TRBD2. The ends lost 0 bases at V and 5 bases at J; junction bases unmatched: 5. This CDR3 has 16 amino acids. Germline V gene data show CDR1 as SGHRS and CDR2 as YFSETQ. CDR3 amino acids: CASSLGLAGVNNEQFF. Here the CDR3 DNA reads TGCGCCAGCAGCTTGGGGCTAGCGGGGGTCAACAATGAGCAGTTCTTC.

This clonotype showed up many times. The chain joins TRBV4-1 to TRBJ2-3; tentatively, D is TRBD1 or TRBD2 (6 bases each). The germline V gene encodes CDR1 MGHRA and CDR2 YSYEKL. This CDR3 comprises 16 residues. V was trimmed by 0 bases and J by 2 bases, leaving 12 bases between them. The CDR3 is CASSQDRGTLTDTQYF. The CDR3 bases are TGCGCCAGCAGCCAAGATCGCGGGACACTCACAGATACGCAGTATTTT.

The chain employs TRBV7-9 and TRBJ2-7; weak D call: TRBD1 (6 bases). CDR1 SEHNR and CDR2 FQNEAQ come from the germline V gene (reference sequence). The CDR3 is made up of 14 amino acids. V dropped 5 bases and J dropped 2 bases, with 13 bases sitting between them. CDR3 loop: CASSQTGHPYEQYF. For the CDR3, the DNA is TGTGCCAGCAGCCAAACGGGACACCCCTACGAGCAGTACTTC. The full variable domain, in which reference TRBV7-9 and TRBJ2-7 provide the parts outside the CDR3, is DTGVSQNPRHKITKRGQNVTFRCDPISEHNRLYWYRQTLGQGPEFLTYFQNEAQLEKSRLLSDRFSAERPKGSFSTLEIQRTEQGDSAMYLCASSQTGHPYEQYFGPGTRLTVT.

This clonotype was detected a few times. V is TRBV28 and J is TRBJ2-1, with no clear D. This CDR3 spans 14 amino acids. The V end lost 11 bases, the J end lost 0 bases, and 14 bases lay between the germline ends. The germline gives CDR1 MDHEN, CDR2 SYDVKM. CDR3 amino acids: CALGVESSYNEQFF. CDR3 bases: TGTGCCCTCGGAGTCGAGAGCTCCTACAATGAGCAGTTCTTC.

This clonotype was counted ten times or more. The V and J genes are TRBV20-1 and TRBJ2-3, with 9 bases that match TRBD1. The germline CDR1 and CDR2 sequences are DFQATT and SNEGSKA (reference sequence). V lost 6 bases to trimming and J lost 0 bases; unmatched junction nucleotides: 13. The CDR3 covers 17 residues. CDR3 coding DNA: TGCAGTGCGACTCCGGGACAGGGAATTTCTAGCACAGATACGCAGTATTTT. Protein: CSATPGQGISSTDTQYF.

The rearrangement uses TRBV24-1 and TRBJ2-7; 7 positions agree with TRBD2. Germline V lookup: CDR1 KGHDR, CDR2 SFDVKD. This CDR3 has 15 amino acids. V shed 3 bases and J 8 bases; nucleotides not matched to a gene: 12. CDR3 sequence: CATSDTGESGDKQYF. The CDR3, as DNA: TGTGCCACCAGTGATACGGGAGAGAGCGGGGATAAGCAGTACTTC.

The chain joins TRBV18 to TRBJ1-1; no reliable D call. The CDR3 covers 14 residues. V shed 7 bases and J shed 5 bases, with 17 bases lying between them. Germline V gives CDR1 KGHSH, CDR2 LQKENI. CDR3 amino acids: CASFTNEGGTEAFF. CDR3 nucleotides: TGTGCCAGCTTCACCAACGAGGGAGGGACTGAAGCTTTCTTT.

The gene calls are TRBV27 and TRBJ1-2, with D hard to call. With 5 bases removed from V and 3 bases from J, the gap between germline ends came to 10 bases. Germline values: CDR1 MNHEY, CDR2 SMNVEV (reference sequence). The CDR3 has 13 amino acids. The CDR3 DNA is TGTGCCAGCAGTGGATCAGGCCACTATGGCTACACCTTC. Its protein product is CASSGSGHYGYTF.

The chain combines TRBV20-1 with TRBJ1-4; the match to TRBD1 covers 11 bases. The V gene end was trimmed by 6 bases and the J gene end by 7 bases; junction bases not matched to a gene: 7. The CDR3 totals 14 residues. Germline loops: CDR1 DFQATT, CDR2 SNEGSKA (reference sequence). DNA of the CDR3: TGCAGTGCACTGGACAGGGGGCTTAGTGAAAAACTGTTTTTT. This sequence encodes CSALDRGLSEKLFF.

In its sample, this clonotype was seen many times. The chain employs TRBV18 and TRBJ1-1; TRBD1 might be the D (6 bases). Germline lookup yields CDR1 KGHSH and CDR2 LQKENI. V dropped 5 bases and J dropped 2 bases, with 15 bases sitting between them. The length of the CDR3 is 15 residues. In DNA form, the CDR3 reads TGTGCCAGCTCAACTACAGGGATCGGAAACACTGAAGCTTTCTTT. Translated, it gives CASSTTGIGNTEAFF.

CDR3 bases: TGTGCCAGCGAAACAGGGAGCACTGGCTACACCTTC. This codes for CASETGSTGYTF. V and J are TRBV7-9 and TRBJ1-2; perhaps TRBD1 as D (6 bases). Trimming shortened V by 8 bases and J by 7 bases, and 14 bases separated the two germline ends. Germline-derived CDR1 and CDR2 are SEHNR and FQNEAQ (reference sequence). CDR3 length equals 12 residues.

The rearrangement uses TRBV24-1 and TRBJ2-1; D tentatively fits TRBD1 or TRBD2 (5 bases each). Germline CDR1 is KGHDR and CDR2 is SFDVKD. V was pared by 4 bases and J by 5 bases, with 17 bases between. The CDR3 is 16 residues long. The CDR3 sequence: CATSDSDSGPHNEQFF. The CDR3 region has the DNA TGTGCCACCAGTGACAGCGACAGCGGCCCCCACAATGAGCAGTTCTTC.

The chain links TRBV7-9 to TRBJ2-5; D remains unclear. Looked up from germline, CDR1 is SEHNR and CDR2 is FQNEAQ (reference sequence). V lost 4 bases and J 2 bases, leaving 14 bases between the germline ends. The CDR3 loop spans 15 amino acids. The CDR3 spells CASSSPTSSQETQYF. DNA of the CDR3: TGTGCCAGCAGCTCTCCTACATCTTCACAAGAGACCCAGTACTTC.

This clonotype has just a few counts. The chain employs TRBV29-1 and TRBJ2-5, with D unclear. Germline loops: CDR1 SQVTM, CDR2 ANQGSEA. CDR3 length equals 13 residues. The V and J ends lost 2 bases and 5 bases respectively, with 12 bases between them. The CDR3 DNA reads TGCAGCGTTGAATTCGTATCATCCGAGACCCAGTACTTC. This encodes CSVEFVSSETQYF.

A few counts support this clonotype. The chain employs TRBV4-1 and TRBJ1-4; 7 bases agree with TRBD1. Germline CDR1 is MGHRA and CDR2 is YSYEKL. Losses at the gene ends were 1 base for V and 6 bases for J; bases not matched to a gene: 11. The CDR3 spans 17 residues. The CDR3, as DNA: TGCGCCAGCAGCCAAGCTTCCCGACAGGGTCAGGATGAAAAACTGTTTTTT. It specifies CASSQASRQGQDEKLFF.

The chain couples TRBV27 to TRBJ2-3, with TRBD2 matching over 8 bases. After removal of 6 bases from V and 2 bases from J, the junction contained 13 bases not matched to a gene. Looked up from germline, CDR1 is MNHEY and CDR2 is SMNVEV (reference sequence). The CDR3 loop spans 17 amino acids. CDR3 sequence (DNA): TGTGCCAGCAGCCCTCGCCGGGGGCGGGGGGACACAGATACGCAGTATTTT. Amino acid sequence: CASSPRRGRGDTDTQYF.